Below, one T cell receptor (beta chain) is given with its context. Germline values: CDR1 SGHDN, CDR2 FVKESK. This CDR3 region has 16 residues. Trimming took 5 bases from V and 8 from J; bases not matched to a gene: 15. The sequencing template was cDNA reverse transcribed from extracted RNA. The assay was immunoSEQ multiplex PCR, and TCRdb's table has in-frame clones only and misses some. The repertoire holds about 19,000 clones, with about 60% as singletons. Treatment indicated: oral pan-JAK inhibitor, 5-10 mg twice daily. Peripheral blood samples and lesional scalp punch biopsies were obtained from alopecia areata patients. The data belong to a study of CD8+ T cells in alopecia areata.

The sample consisted of skin, taken at week 4, from a patient treated with tofacitinib. This receptor was obtained from a human donor with alopecia areata. The genes are TRBV14 and TRBJ1-2, with 9 bases matching TRBD1. This chain's CDR3 is CASSYTGTGLVGGYTF. In DNA, the CDR3 is TGTGCCAGCAGCTACACCGGGACAGGGCTCGTCGGCGGCTACACCTTC.